These T cell receptor beta chains were read from a single sample in a study of blood T cells in healthy people across ages. TCRdb re-derived calls from the 5' RACE reads in MiXCR, one entry per CDR3 protein. Of about 840,000 distinct CDR3 sequences in the sample, 29% were seen once. These data were also filed under a second study, of T cells of mothers and their children.

Material: blood. These receptors came from a woman aged 40 to 50 in good health. Each CDR3 is given with its conserved first and last residue. The order of the fields is V gene, J gene, D gene, clone size, CDR3 protein, CDR3 DNA. D genes are given only for firm matches. Clone size is stated in some rows and not others, as once, few, many or a class when expanded.

TRBV5-1	TRBJ2-1	NA	NA	CASSLGVTTNEQFF	TGCGCCAGCAGCTTGGGGGTGACCACAAATGAGCAGTTCTTC
TRBV7-2	TRBJ1-2	NA	many	CASSLELFYGYTF	TGTGCCAGCAGCTTAGAACTATTCTATGGCTACACCTTC
TRBV7-9	TRBJ1-5	NA	few	CASSQILKGSNQPQHF	TGTGCCAGCAGCCAAATCCTCAAGGGGAGCAATCAGCCCCAGCATTTT
TRBV20-1	TRBJ1-1	TRBD1	NA	CSAEGARGSTEAFF	TGCAGTGCCGAGGGGGCTCGGGGGTCCACTGAAGCTTTCTTT
TRBV20-1	TRBJ2-7	TRBD2	many	CSARDFGGGDIYEQYF	TGCAGTGCTAGAGATTTCGGCGGGGGGGATATCTACGAGCAGTACTTC
TRBV13	TRBJ2-3	NA	NA	CVSSSQTGSSTDTQYF	TGTGTCAGCAGCTCGCAGACAGGCTCTAGCACAGATACGCAGTATTTT
TRBV27	TRBJ2-7	NA	NA	CASSLYRVGTEQYF	TGTGCCAGCAGTTTATACCGGGTCGGGACCGAGCAGTACTTC
TRBV20-1	TRBJ2-7	TRBD2	many	CSAISAGGVDYEQYF	TGCAGTGCTATATCTGCGGGGGGGGTAGATTACGAGCAGTACTTC
TRBV2	TRBJ1-2	NA	NA	CAALRKTYGYTF	TGTGCAGCCCTACGGAAGACTTATGGCTACACCTTC
TRBV5-1	TRBJ2-7	NA	once	CASTARAGTDGRKDEQYF	TGCGCCAGCACTGCTAGAGCCGGGACTGACGGCCGCAAGGACGAGCAGTACTTC
TRBV4-3	TRBJ1-6	NA	NA	CASSQDGRINSPLHF	TGCGCCAGCAGCCAAGATGGACGGATAAATTCACCCCTCCACTTT
TRBV6-1	TRBJ2-7	NA	NA	CASSPRRPDSYEQYF	TGTGCCAGCAGTCCGCGAAGGCCGGACAGTTACGAGCAGTACTTC
TRBV29-1	TRBJ1-3	NA	many	CSAEAGAHTIYF	TGCAGCGCCGAAGCGGGGGCCCACACCATATATTTT
TRBV5-1	TRBJ2-3	NA	NA	CASSPIGNVDTQYF	TGCGCCAGCAGCCCTATAGGGAATGTGGATACGCAGTATTTT
TRBV12-3/TRBV12-4	TRBJ2-4	TRBD1	NA	CASSGTVTLAKNIQYF	TGTGCCAGCAGTGGGACAGTTACATTAGCCAAAAACATTCAGTACTTC
TRBV9	TRBJ1-5	NA	NA	CASSVSSAGNQPQHF	TGTGCCAGCAGCGTCAGCTCCGCGGGCAATCAGCCCCAGCATTTT
TRBV5-1	TRBJ1-1	NA	NA	CASSRGTLREGTEAFF	TGCGCCAGCAGCCGGGGGACACTTCGAGAAGGAACTGAAGCTTTCTTT
TRBV27	TRBJ1-5	NA	NA	CASSLQGLNQPQHF	TGTGCCAGCAGTTTGCAGGGGCTAAATCAGCCCCAGCATTTT
TRBV20-1	TRBJ2-7	NA	few	CSVRKISYEQYF	TGCAGTGTCCGCAAGATCTCCTACGAGCAGTACTTC
TRBV14	TRBJ2-3	TRBD2	NA	CASSHGAGVTDTQYF	TGTGCCAGCAGCCACGGCGCGGGGGTCACAGATACGCAGTATTTT